These 32 T cell receptor beta chains were sequenced from one sample in a study of CD8+ T cells in alopecia areata. The treatment was: oral pan-JAK inhibitor, 5-10 mg twice daily. Extraction of RNA preceded its reverse transcription into cDNA, which served as the sequencing template. Data came from immunoSEQ multiplex PCR; TCRdb stores just in-frame clones and leaves some out. The sample holds 150,000 to 200,000 clones; roughly 66% are singletons and the top ten take around 0.92%. This specimen was CD4+ T cells sorted from blood, taken at week 24, from a patient treated with tofacitinib. These receptors all come from a human donor with alopecia areata.

The chain employs TRBV30 and TRBJ1-2; D perhaps matches TRBD1 (5 bases). Trimming removed 0 bases at V and 4 bases at J, with 15 bases between. The CDR3 totals 15 residues. Germline loops: CDR1 GTSNPN, CDR2 SVGIG (reference sequence). Here the CDR3 reads CAWSVSGREAYGYTF. CDR3 nucleotide sequence: TGTGCCTGGAGTGTATCGGGCAGGGAGGCCTATGGCTACACCTTC.

The chain employs TRBV5-1 and TRBJ1-2; D perhaps matches TRBD1 (5 bases). Germline V gives CDR1 SGHRS, CDR2 YFSETQ. V lost 3 bases and J lost 2, with 8 bases in between. This CDR3 is 13 amino acids long. CDR3 coding DNA: TGCGCCAGCAGCTCGGACACGAACTATGGCTACACCTTC. It codes for CASSSDTNYGYTF.

The chain combines TRBV27 with TRBJ2-7; D is possibly TRBD1 (6 bases). Germline V gene sequence: CDR1 MNHEY, CDR2 SMNVEV (reference sequence). Trimming stripped 2 bases from V and 3 bases from J, with 8 bases between. There are 13 residues in the CDR3. The CDR3 DNA follows: TGTGCCAGCAGTTTAGGACAGATCTACGAGCAGTACTTC. Translated, it gives CASSLGQIYEQYF.

The genes are TRBV4-3 and TRBJ1-6, with 9 positions matching TRBD1. CDR3 length: 15 residues. The germline CDR1 and CDR2 sequences are LGHNA and YSLEER. V trimming: 0 bases; J trimming: 9 bases; junction bases outside the gene matches: 3. CDR3 loop: CASSQEDRGTSPLHF. As DNA, the CDR3 is TGCGCCAGCAGCCAAGAGGACAGGGGAACTTCACCCCTCCACTTT.

This clone was recorded once. This rearrangement joins TRBV6-1 to TRBJ2-4; D is undetermined. There are 13 residues in the CDR3. V gave up 5 bases and J gave up 0 bases, with 5 bases separating them. Germline assignment: CDR1 MNHNS and CDR2 SASEGT. The CDR3 nucleotides read TGTGCCAGCAGTTCCCTAGCCAAAAACATTCAGTACTTC. This gives the protein CASSSLAKNIQYF.

This clone was found a few times. CDR3 nucleotides: TGCGCCAGCCGTTCGACAGCTATGAACACTGAAGCTTTCTTT. It specifies CASRSTAMNTEAFF. This sequence joins TRBV4-1 and TRBJ1-1; a possible D gene is TRBD1 (5 bases). The CDR3 has 14 residues. The V and J ends lost 8 bases and 0 bases respectively, with 13 bases between them. Per germline, CDR1 MGHRA and CDR2 YSYEKL.

V usage is TRBV28 and J usage is TRBJ1-2; tentative D call: TRBD1 (5 bases). V lost 6 bases, J lost 5 bases, and 13 bases lay in between. The CDR3 runs 13 residues. Germline assignment: CDR1 MDHEN and CDR2 SYDVKM. The CDR3 loop reads CASSTTEPYGYTF. The DNA for the CDR3 is TGTGCCAGCAGCACGACAGAACCGTATGGCTACACCTTC.

The rearrangement links TRBV6-1 to TRBJ1-4; D is perhaps TRBD1 (6 bases). Deletions cut 8 bases from V and 14 bases from J, with 15 bases between. The CDR3 has 11 amino acids. Germline V CDR1 and CDR2: MNHNS, SASEGT. The CDR3 here is CASRNGGILFF. The DNA of the CDR3 is TGTGCCAGCCGAAACGGGGGCATCCTGTTTTTT.

This chain connects TRBV29-1 to TRBJ2-2; D is unresolved. Trimming pared 4 bases from V and 6 bases from J, leaving 9 bases between. The CDR3 covers 12 residues. Looked up from germline, CDR1 is SQVTM and CDR2 is ANQGSEA. The CDR3 is CSVGLPAGELFF. The CDR3 DNA reads TGCAGCGTTGGACTTCCGGCCGGGGAGCTGTTTTTT.

V usage is TRBV5-6 and J usage is TRBJ1-2; D unclear. V lost 4 bases and J lost 2, with 9 bases in between. Germline V lookup: CDR1 SGHDT, CDR2 YYEEEE. The CDR3 totals 13 residues. The CDR3 sequence: CASSVYKNYGYTF. The CDR3 DNA sequence: TGTGCCAGCAGCGTTTACAAGAACTATGGCTACACCTTC. Filled out from reference TRBV5-6 and TRBJ1-2, the complete variable domain reads DAGVTQSPTHLIKTRGQQVTLRCSPKSGHDTVSWYQQALGQGPQFIFQYYEEEERQRGNFPDRFSGHQFPNYSSELNVNALLLGDSALYLCASSVYKNYGYTFGSGTRLTVV.

The chain is built from TRBV29-1 and TRBJ1-1, with 8 bases lining up with TRBD1. The CDR3 is 13 residues long. The trim removed 8 bases at V and 0 bases at J, leaving 5 bases unmatched. Looked up from germline, CDR1 is SQVTM and CDR2 is ANQGSEA. The CDR3 nucleotides are TGCAGCAATATCAGGGGGCTGAACACTGAAGCTTTCTTT. Its protein product is CSNIRGLNTEAFF.

This chain connects TRBV2 to TRBJ2-5, with D possibly TRBD2 on 5 matching bases. Germline CDR1 reads SNHLY; CDR2 reads FYNNEI. The V end lost 7 bases, the J end lost 3 bases, and 12 bases lay between the germline ends. The CDR3 has 13 amino acids. The CDR3 protein is CASTTRRKETQYF. CDR3 nucleotides: TGTGCCAGCACCACCCGGAGGAAAGAGACCCAGTACTTC.

Only a few counts were recorded for this clone. The V call is TRBV29-1, the J call TRBJ1-1; D uncertain. V was shortened by 2 bases and J by 1 base, with 8 bases between the two germline ends. The CDR3 has 13 amino acids. From germline, CDR1 is SQVTM and CDR2 ANQGSEA. As DNA, the CDR3 is TGCAGCGTTGAAATAGTCTCGAACACTGAAGCTTTCTTT. Protein sequence: CSVEIVSNTEAFF.

The chain recombines TRBV14 with TRBJ1-2; D not resolved. Germline CDR1 and CDR2: SGHDN and FVKESK. The CDR3 has 13 amino acids. V dropped 2 bases and J dropped 6 bases, with 10 bases sitting between them. CDR3 amino acids: CASSQQKGDGYTF. CDR3 coding DNA: TGTGCCAGCAGCCAACAAAAGGGCGATGGCTACACCTTC.

This rearrangement joins TRBV7-2 to TRBJ2-1; a weak D match, TRBD2 (7 bases). The CDR3 spans 14 residues. CDR1 and CDR2 from the germline V gene are SGHTA and FQGNSA. The ends were cut back, 5 bases at V and 10 bases at J, with 18 bases in the middle. The chain's CDR3 is CASSPDRGAGEQFF. The CDR3 nucleotides read TGTGCCAGCAGCCCAGACCGGGGGGCAGGGGAGCAGTTCTTC.

This clone was detected a few times. The chain uses TRBV9 and TRBJ1-6; tentative D call: TRBD1 (5 bases). Looked up from germline, CDR1 is SGDLS and CDR2 is YYNGEE. This CDR3 contains 14 residues. Trimming removed 4 bases from V and 9 bases from J, with 14 bases in between. The CDR3: CASSSPGGSSPLHF. Here the CDR3 DNA reads TGTGCCAGCAGCTCCCCTGGGGGGTCTTCACCCCTCCACTTT.

This clone came up once. V is TRBV27 and J is TRBJ1-5; D is ambiguous. The CDR3 loop spans 19 amino acids. CDR1 MNHEY and CDR2 SMNVEV come from the germline V gene (reference sequence). The ends were cut back, 5 bases at V and 0 bases at J, with 23 bases in the middle. The DNA of the CDR3 is TGTGCCAGCAGTCCTACACAATACAGTGAACTAACTAGCAATCAGCCCCAGCATTTT. Translation gives CASSPTQYSELTSNQPQHF.

The rearrangement joins TRBV29-1 to TRBJ1-1; D gene uncertain. The CDR3 length is 13 residues. Germline-derived CDR1 and CDR2 are SQVTM and ANQGSEA. V dropped 6 bases and J dropped 0 bases, with 11 bases sitting between them. This CDR3 reads CSVGGVVNTEAFF. The CDR3 region has the DNA TGCAGCGTCGGTGGGGTCGTGAACACTGAAGCTTTCTTT.

The chain combines TRBV30 with TRBJ1-4, with a weak D call TRBD1 (5 bases). V was clipped by 4 bases and J by 10 bases, with 10 bases between them. The V gene's germline CDR1 is GTSNPN and CDR2 SVGIG (reference sequence). The CDR3 runs 11 residues. The CDR3, as DNA: TGTGCCTGGACGTCCGGGGGAAAACTGTTTTTT. Protein sequence: CAWTSGGKLFF.

This clone has ten or more counts. The chain combines TRBV18 with TRBJ2-5, with 7 bases lining up with TRBD1. Looked up from germline, CDR1 is KGHSH and CDR2 is LQKENI. This CDR3 has 14 residues. Unmatched junction bases numbered 2, after V lost 3 bases and J lost 1 base. The CDR3 coding sequence is TGTGCCAGCTCACCCGGGACAGCCCAAGAGACCCAGTACTTC. It codes for CASSPGTAQETQYF.

This clone was seen a few times. The V and J genes are TRBV28 and TRBJ2-7; 9 nucleotides align to TRBD1. The CDR3 is made up of 15 amino acids. The germline V gene encodes CDR1 MDHEN and CDR2 SYDVKM. V shed 5 bases, J shed 0 bases, and the junction held 5 bases outside the gene matches. The CDR3 loop reads CASSPGTGISYEQYF. The CDR3, as DNA: TGTGCCAGCAGTCCCGGGACAGGGATCTCCTACGAGCAGTACTTC.

This chain uses TRBV5-4 with TRBJ2-7; TRBD1 matches at 9 bases. The CDR3 is 16 residues long. Germline CDR1 and CDR2: SGHNT and YYREEE (reference sequence). J was trimmed by 3 bases and V by 4 bases; bases with no gene match: 11. The CDR3 is CASSPGTGRTIYEQYF. The DNA of the CDR3 is TGTGCCAGCAGCCCGGGGACAGGGCGGACTATCTACGAGCAGTACTTC.

In nucleotides, the CDR3 is TGCGCCAGCAGCCTGGGAATTAGCACAGATACGCAGTATTTT. It yields the protein CASSLGISTDTQYF. This chain links TRBV4-1 with TRBJ2-3; no firm D call. Germline CDR1 is MGHRA and CDR2 is YSYEKL. V lost 4 bases and J 0 bases, leaving 8 bases between the germline ends. The CDR3 sequence is 14 residues long.

This clone was counted only a few times. The rearrangement joins TRBV9 to TRBJ2-2; tentative D call: TRBD1 (5 bases). There are 16 residues in the CDR3. Germline V gives CDR1 SGDLS, CDR2 YYNGEE. V was pared by 2 bases and J by 2 bases, with 13 bases between. The CDR3 DNA sequence: TGTGCCAGCAGCGTTAAGCCAGGACATAACACCGGGGAGCTGTTTTTT. Its protein is CASSVKPGHNTGELFF.

This chain connects TRBV5-6 to TRBJ2-5; D may be TRBD1 (6 bases). Trimming stripped 0 bases from V and 5 bases from J, with 14 bases between. The CDR3 runs to 15 residues. The germline CDR1 and CDR2 sequences are SGHDT and YYEEEE. The CDR3 DNA reads TGTGCCAGCAGCTTGGCGATACAGGGATGGGAGACCCAGTACTTC. Amino acid sequence: CASSLAIQGWETQYF.

CDR3 bases: TGCAGCGTTGAGGGTACCAGAAGCGCAGATACGCAGTATTTT. Its protein product is CSVEGTRSADTQYF. The V gene is TRBV29-1, the J gene TRBJ2-3; D unclear. V was shortened by 3 bases and J by 4 bases, with 14 bases between the two germline ends. Germline V gene sequence: CDR1 SQVTM, CDR2 ANQGSEA. This CDR3 is built from 14 residues.

The chain joins TRBV2 to TRBJ1-2; 8 bases match TRBD1. Germline values: CDR1 SNHLY, CDR2 FYNNEI. The CDR3 is made up of 11 amino acids. V lost 8 bases to trimming and J lost 4 bases; unmatched junction nucleotides: 0. Here the CDR3 reads CASGQGYGYTF. The CDR3 DNA is TGTGCCAGCGGACAGGGCTATGGCTACACCTTC.

Points on this clone: This same CDR3 is encoded by further DNA sequences in the sample. The chain combines TRBV5-1 with TRBJ2-3, with D perhaps matching TRBD2 (5 bases). The CDR3 has 15 amino acids. Germline V gene sequence: CDR1 SGHRS, CDR2 YFSETQ. The V end was cut by 2 bases, the J end by 2 bases, with 12 bases between. The CDR3 protein is CASSLRGLPTDTQYF. The CDR3 DNA is TGCGCCAGCAGCTTACGGGGTCTCCCCACAGATACGCAGTATTTT.

This chain links TRBV4-3 with TRBJ2-3, with D uncertain. Trimming took off 1 base at V and 5 bases at J, with 10 bases between the two ends. The germline CDR1 and CDR2 sequences are LGHNA and YSLEER. The CDR3 runs to 14 residues. This CDR3 is CASSQAFAKDTQYF. The CDR3, as DNA: TGCGCCAGCAGCCAAGCGTTTGCAAAAGATACGCAGTATTTT.

This chain connects TRBV25-1 to TRBJ1-2, with TRBD1 matching over 9 bases. The CDR3 spans 14 residues. J was trimmed by 5 bases and V by 4 bases; bases with no gene match: 5. Germline V gene data show CDR1 as MGHDK and CDR2 as SYGVNS. DNA for the CDR3: TGTGCCAGCAGTGGTCATGGACAGGGGTATGGCTACACCTTC. Translated: CASSGHGQGYGYTF.

This clone has only a few counts. The chain recombines TRBV5-1 with TRBJ1-2; D remains ambiguous. Germline-derived CDR1 and CDR2 are SGHRS and YFSETQ. V was cut by 1 base and J by 8 bases, with 12 bases left in between. The CDR3 is made up of 13 amino acids. CDR3 nucleotide sequence: TGCGCCAGCAGCTTGCAGTCCCAAAGCGGCTACACCTTC. This sequence encodes CASSLQSQSGYTF.

The gene calls are TRBV7-2 and TRBJ2-5; the D is unclear. V lost 4 bases and J 0 bases, leaving 9 bases between the germline ends. Germline V gives CDR1 SGHTA, CDR2 FQGNSA. The CDR3 is made up of 14 amino acids. The CDR3: CASSSLGYQETQYF. DNA of the CDR3: TGTGCCAGCAGCTCTCTAGGCTACCAAGAGACCCAGTACTTC.